Listed here are 23 T cell receptor beta chains from one sample, sequenced in a study of response to subunit inactivated influenza vaccine. Each CDR3 protein gets one entry after TCRdb re-called the RT-PCR reads with MiXCR. The sample lists hundreds of thousands of distinct CDR3 sequences, around 13% occurring once. The sequenced sample was PBMCs from blood, obtained less than 15 days before vaccination. The receptors come from a man aged 50 to 59 who received an inactivated influenza vaccine.

In its sample, this clonotype was seen many times. The V call is TRBV12-3 or TRBV12-4, the J call TRBJ2-7; weak D call: TRBD2 (7 bases). With 7 bases removed from V and 3 bases from J, the gap between germline ends came to 16 bases. The CDR3 loop spans 14 amino acids. This CDR3 is CASMIGGGGYEQYF. DNA of the CDR3: TGTGCCAGCATGATTGGAGGGGGGGGCTACGAGCAGTACTTC.

V usage is TRBV7-2 and J usage is TRBJ1-1, with D perhaps matching TRBD1 (5 bases). Germline values: CDR1 SGHTA, CDR2 FQGNSA. The CDR3 sequence is 13 residues long. Deletions cut 7 bases from V and 5 bases from J, with 14 bases between. This chain's CDR3 is CASTAWGETEAFF. DNA for the CDR3: TGTGCCAGCACCGCATGGGGGGAAACTGAAGCTTTCTTT.

This clonotype was seen more than once but under ten times. V is TRBV19 and J is TRBJ2-1; tentatively, D is TRBD1 (6 bases). Germline V gene lookup returns CDR1 LNHDA and CDR2 SQIVND (reference sequence). The CDR3 is 17 amino acids. Trimming cost V 6 bases and J 0 bases, with 18 bases left between them. The DNA for the CDR3 is TGTGCCAGTAGAACTTTGGGTGGACAGAGCTCCTACAATGAGCAGTTCTTC. Translating gives CASRTLGGQSSYNEQFF.

This clonotype came up a few times. The rearrangement joins TRBV12-3 or TRBV12-4 to TRBJ1-2, with TRBD1 as a possible D gene (6 bases). This CDR3 is built from 13 residues. Trimming removed 3 bases from V and 3 bases from J, with 8 bases in between. The CDR3 region has the DNA TGTGCCAGCAGTTTCACAGGGTACTATGGCTACACCTTC. This translates into CASSFTGYYGYTF.

The J gene is TRBJ1-6, the V gene TRBV12-3 or TRBV12-4; D may be TRBD1 (5 bases). This CDR3 spans 13 amino acids. V was shortened by 3 bases and J by 7 bases, with 7 bases between the two germline ends. The CDR3 region has the DNA TGTGCCAGCAGTTTTGGGGGAAATTCACCCCTCCACTTT. Protein sequence: CASSFGGNSPLHF.

The genes are TRBV7-2 and TRBJ2-1, with TRBD1 identical over 7 bases. Germline lookup yields CDR1 SGHTA and CDR2 FQGNSA. This CDR3 has 13 amino acids. V lost 5 bases, J lost 10 bases, and 8 bases stayed unmatched. CDR3 bases: TGTGCCAGCAGCCAGGGGGAAAGAAGGGAGCAGTTCTTC. Its protein is CASSQGERREQFF. Complete variable domain (other parts from reference TRBV7-2 and TRBJ2-1): GAGVSQSPSNKVTEKGKDVELRCDPISGHTALYWYRQSLGQGLEFLIYFQGNSAPDKSGLPSDRFSAERTGGSVSTLTIQRTQQEDSAVYLCASSQGERREQFFGPGTRLTVL.

This clonotype was observed a handful of times. The V gene is TRBV3-1, the J gene TRBJ1-2; D remains unclear. The CDR3 sequence is 13 residues long. The V gene lost 1 base and the J gene lost 4 bases, with 7 bases spanning the gap. Germline loops: CDR1 LGHDT, CDR2 YNNKEL (reference sequence). Here the CDR3 reads CASSQGALYGYTF. In nucleotides, the CDR3 is TGTGCCAGCAGCCAAGGCGCTCTCTATGGCTACACCTTC. Filled out from reference TRBV3-1 and TRBJ1-2, the complete variable domain reads DTAVSQTPKYLVTQMGNDKSIKCEQNLGHDTMYWYKQDSKKFLKIMFSYNNKELIINETVPNRFSPKSPDKAHLNLHINSLELGDSAVYFCASSQGALYGYTFGSGTRLTVV.

The gene calls are TRBV20-1 and TRBJ2-1, with 7 bases aligning to TRBD1. The V gene end was trimmed by 4 bases and the J gene end by 4 bases; junction bases not matched to a gene: 10. CDR3 length equals 15 residues. Germline values: CDR1 DFQATT, CDR2 SNEGSKA (reference sequence). The CDR3 protein is CSAKTGERGYNEQFF. The CDR3 nucleotides are TGCAGTGCTAAAACAGGGGAAAGGGGGTACAATGAGCAGTTCTTC.

This clonotype was observed a few times. The rearrangement uses TRBV5-1 and TRBJ1-4; the D is unclear. This CDR3 spans 16 amino acids. From germline, CDR1 is SGHRS and CDR2 YFSETQ. The ends were cut back, 1 base at V and 6 bases at J, with 16 bases in the middle. The CDR3 is CASSLLGRQGDEKLFF. CDR3 nucleotide sequence: TGCGCCAGCAGCTTGTTGGGTAGGCAAGGAGATGAAAAACTGTTTTTT.

The table lists this clonotype with many counts. The gene calls are TRBV4-1 and TRBJ1-1; D gene uncertain. CDR3 length equals 11 residues. Trimming took off 4 bases at V and 9 bases at J, with 9 bases between the two ends. Germline-derived CDR1 and CDR2 are MGHRA and YSYEKL. This CDR3 reads CASSRGGQAFF. CDR3 in DNA: TGCGCCAGCAGCCGGGGAGGGCAAGCTTTCTTT.

This clonotype was seen ten or more times. The chain joins TRBV24-1 to TRBJ2-1, with D perhaps being TRBD1 or TRBD2 (5 bases each). CDR1 is KGHDR and CDR2 is SFDVKD in the germline V gene. This CDR3 has 16 amino acids. V was shortened by 5 bases and J by 0 bases, with 13 bases between the two germline ends. CDR3 DNA: TGTGCCACCAGTGCCGGGGCTCGAAGCTCCTACAATGAGCAGTTCTTC. It specifies CATSAGARSSYNEQFF.

The chain joins TRBV4-3 to TRBJ2-1; D perhaps matches TRBD2 (5 bases). The CDR3 length is 16 residues. With 0 bases removed from V and 4 bases from J, the gap between germline ends came to 13 bases. CDR1 and CDR2 (germline): LGHNA, YSLEER. CDR3 amino acids: CASSQDADYLYNEQFF. The DNA of the CDR3 is TGCGCCAGCAGCCAAGATGCAGACTACCTATACAATGAGCAGTTCTTC.

Remarks on this clonotype: A single base separates this from a much larger clone, so it may be a read error. The chain links TRBV2 to TRBJ2-1; D remains unclear. Germline CDR1 and CDR2: SNHLY and FYNNEI. The V end lost 6 bases, the J end lost 5 bases, and 5 bases lay between the germline ends. This CDR3 comprises 11 residues. The CDR3 is CASRRNNEQFF. DNA of the CDR3: TGTGCCAGCAGGAGAAACAATGAGCAGTTCTTC. Using reference TRBV2 and TRBJ2-1 for the parts outside the CDR3, the full variable domain is EPEVTQTPSHQVTQMGQEVILRCVPISNHLYFYWYRQILGQKVEFLVSFYNNEISEKSEIFDDQFSVERPDGSNFTLKIRSTKLEDSAMYFCASRRNNEQFFGPGTRLTVL.

Many counts were recorded for this clonotype. V gene TRBV4-3 combines with J gene TRBJ2-1; 7 bases match TRBD2. Germline lookup yields CDR1 LGHNA and CDR2 YSLEER. CDR3 length: 20 amino acids. V dropped 2 bases and J dropped 1; count of bases not matched to a gene: 17. For the CDR3, the DNA is TGCGCCAGCAGCCAATTTTCCGCCTCCAGGACTAGGGATTCCTACAATGAGCAGTTCTTC. Encoded protein: CASSQFSASRTRDSYNEQFF.

This clonotype was found many times. The V gene is TRBV4-2, the J gene TRBJ2-3; D possibly matches TRBD1 or TRBD2 (5 bases each). CDR3 size: 15 residues. V gave up 0 bases and J gave up 4 bases, with 11 bases separating them. Germline-derived CDR1 and CDR2 are LGHNA and YNFKEQ. The chain's CDR3 is CASSQDGDASDTQYF. In nucleotides, the CDR3 is TGTGCCAGCAGCCAAGATGGGGACGCATCAGATACGCAGTATTTT.

This clonotype has only a few counts. The chain is built from TRBV6-1 and TRBJ1-1, with D unresolved. V was trimmed by 5 bases and J by 6 bases, leaving 13 bases between them. The CDR3 extends over 13 amino acids. CDR1 is MNHNS and CDR2 is SASEGT in the germline V gene. Here the CDR3 DNA reads TGTGCCAGCAGTCGCCCGGGGTATTCTGAAGCTTTCTTT. This encodes CASSRPGYSEAFF.

The chain combines TRBV7-2 with TRBJ2-1, with 10 bases identical to TRBD2. Germline trimming cut 5 bases from V and 2 bases from J; bases unmatched to any gene: 6. CDR3 length: 16 residues. Germline V gives CDR1 SGHTA, CDR2 FQGNSA. DNA for the CDR3: TGTGCCAGCAGCCCGCAAGCGGGGGGGGCCTACAATGAGCAGTTCTTC. Its protein product is CASSPQAGGAYNEQFF.

This clonotype was found a few times. The chain employs TRBV25-1 and TRBJ2-2; no firm D call. V lost 6 bases and J 4 bases, leaving 9 bases between the germline ends. Germline loops: CDR1 MGHDK, CDR2 SYGVNS. This CDR3 is built from 13 residues. Here the CDR3 reads CASREHSTGELFF. CDR3 coding DNA: TGTGCCAGCAGAGAGCACAGCACCGGGGAGCTGTTTTTT.

The chain recombines TRBV6-2 or TRBV6-3 with TRBJ2-1, with D tentatively TRBD1 (6 bases). Trimming took off 5 bases at V and 3 bases at J, with 11 bases between the two ends. The CDR3 has 14 residues. CDR1 and CDR2 (germline): MNHEY, SVGEGT. In nucleotides, the CDR3 is TGTGCCAGCAGTGGGTACAGGGACTACAATGAGCAGTTCTTC. Its translation: CASSGYRDYNEQFF.

This sequence joins TRBV4-1 and TRBJ2-1; TRBD1 agrees at 8 bases. V was pared by 4 bases and J by 10 bases, with 12 bases of the junction left unmatched. There are 15 residues in the CDR3. Germline V lookup: CDR1 MGHRA, CDR2 YSYEKL. The CDR3 sequence is CASSRWDRTWEEQFF. CDR3 sequence (DNA): TGCGCCAGCAGCCGGTGGGACAGGACCTGGGAGGAGCAGTTCTTC.

This clonotype occurred once. The J gene is TRBJ2-6, the V gene TRBV20-1; D is unclear. Trimming removed 4 bases at V and 1 base at J, with 5 bases between. The CDR3 runs to 13 residues. The germline V gene encodes CDR1 DFQATT and CDR2 SNEGSKA (reference sequence). This CDR3 is CSAMVSGANVLTF. As DNA, the CDR3 is TGCAGTGCTATGGTATCTGGGGCCAACGTCCTGACTTTC.

The V call is TRBV3-1, the J call TRBJ2-5; 9 bases line up with TRBD1. Germline CDR1 LGHDT, CDR2 YNNKEL (reference sequence). Trimming removed 3 bases from V and 4 bases from J; junction bases left unmatched: 6. This CDR3 spans 15 amino acids. The CDR3 DNA follows: TGTGCCAGCAGCCAGTACACAGGGGGCGGAGAGACCCAGTACTTC. Translated: CASSQYTGGGETQYF.

This clonotype was detected a few times. V is TRBV5-1 and J is TRBJ2-7, with D possibly TRBD2 on 5 matching bases. The germline gives CDR1 SGHRS, CDR2 YFSETQ. Trimming removed 3 bases from V and 7 bases from J, with 14 bases in between. This CDR3 has 13 residues. CDR3 sequence: CASSSNAREEQYF. Written as DNA, the CDR3 is TGCGCCAGCAGCTCCAACGCACGGGAAGAGCAGTACTTC.